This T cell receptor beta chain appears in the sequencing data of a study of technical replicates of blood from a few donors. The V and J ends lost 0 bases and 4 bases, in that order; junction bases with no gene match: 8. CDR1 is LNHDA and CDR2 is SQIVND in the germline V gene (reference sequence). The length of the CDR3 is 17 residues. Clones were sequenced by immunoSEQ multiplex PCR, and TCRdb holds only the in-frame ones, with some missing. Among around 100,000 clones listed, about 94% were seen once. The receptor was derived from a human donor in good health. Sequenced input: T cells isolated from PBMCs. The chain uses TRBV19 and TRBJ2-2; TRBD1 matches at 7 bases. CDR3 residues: CASSIDWGQIPTGELFF. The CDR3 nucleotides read TGTGCCAGTAGTATAGATTGGGGACAGATACCCACCGGGGAGCTGTTTTTT.